This T cell receptor (beta chain) was captured by sequencing in a study of control samples from healthy donors and cancer patients. The CDR3 contains 13 residues. Germline CDR1 is MDHEN and CDR2 is SYDVKM. The J segment lost 7 bases and the V segment lost 6 bases, leaving 6 bases of the junction unmatched. Clones were sequenced by immunoSEQ multiplex PCR, and TCRdb holds only the in-frame ones, with some missing. The sample yields 390,000 or so clones, 80% to 95% seen once. Sequenced: PBMCs. This clonotype originated in a man in his forties with head and neck cancer. The chain combines TRBV28 with TRBJ1-5, with 7 bases aligning to TRBD1. The CDR3 here is CASSPRTGQPQHF. The CDR3 nucleotides are TGTGCCAGCAGCCCCCGGACAGGCCAGCCCCAGCATTTT.